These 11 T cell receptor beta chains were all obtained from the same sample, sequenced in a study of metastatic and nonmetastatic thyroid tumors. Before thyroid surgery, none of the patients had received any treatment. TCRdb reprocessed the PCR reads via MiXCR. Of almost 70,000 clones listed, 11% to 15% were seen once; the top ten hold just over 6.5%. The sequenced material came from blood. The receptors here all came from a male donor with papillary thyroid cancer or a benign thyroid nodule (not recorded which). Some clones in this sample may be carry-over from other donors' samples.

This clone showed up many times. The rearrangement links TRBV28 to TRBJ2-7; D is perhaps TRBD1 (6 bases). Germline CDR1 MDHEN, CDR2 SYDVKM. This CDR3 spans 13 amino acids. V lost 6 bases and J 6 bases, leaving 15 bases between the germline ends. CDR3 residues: CASRDSGALEQYF. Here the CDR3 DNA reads TGTGCCAGCAGGGACTCAGGGGCCCTCGAGCAGTACTTC.

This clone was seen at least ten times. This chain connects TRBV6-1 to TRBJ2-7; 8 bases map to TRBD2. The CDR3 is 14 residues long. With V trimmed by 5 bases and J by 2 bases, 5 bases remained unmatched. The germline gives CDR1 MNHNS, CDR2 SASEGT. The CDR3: CASSPGTSAYEQYF. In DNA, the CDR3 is TGTGCCAGCAGTCCCGGGACTAGTGCCTACGAGCAGTACTTC.

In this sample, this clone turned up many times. Written as DNA, the CDR3 is TGCGCCAGCAGCCTAACAGGGCCGGGCAATCAGCCCCAGCATTTT. It codes for CASSLTGPGNQPQHF. The chain employs TRBV5-1 and TRBJ1-5; possible D gene TRBD1, 6 bases. Germline assignment: CDR1 SGHRS and CDR2 YFSETQ. V shed 4 bases and J shed 2 bases, with 13 bases lying between them. The CDR3 is 15 amino acids.

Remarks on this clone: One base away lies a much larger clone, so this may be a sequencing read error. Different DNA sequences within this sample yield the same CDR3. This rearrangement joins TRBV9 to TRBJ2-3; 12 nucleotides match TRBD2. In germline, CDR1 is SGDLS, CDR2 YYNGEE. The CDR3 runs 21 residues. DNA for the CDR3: TGTGCCAGCAGCGTAGCTACAACTAGCGGGAGGTTACCTTTTAGCACGGATACGCAGTATTTT. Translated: CASSVATTSGRLPFSTDTQYF.

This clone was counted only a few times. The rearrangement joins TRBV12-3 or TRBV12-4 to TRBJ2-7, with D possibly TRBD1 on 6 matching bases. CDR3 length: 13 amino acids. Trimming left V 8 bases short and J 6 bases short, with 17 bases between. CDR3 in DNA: TGTGCCAGCGGAAGCAGGGGTCTGAGCGAGCAGTACTTC. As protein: CASGSRGLSEQYF.

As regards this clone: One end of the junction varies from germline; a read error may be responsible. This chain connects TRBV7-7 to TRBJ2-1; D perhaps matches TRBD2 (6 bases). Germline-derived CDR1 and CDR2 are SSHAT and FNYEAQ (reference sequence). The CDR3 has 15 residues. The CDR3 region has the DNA TGTGCTAGCAGCTTAGGCGGGACCTACTACAATGAGCAGTTTTTC. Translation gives CASSLGGTYYNEQFF.

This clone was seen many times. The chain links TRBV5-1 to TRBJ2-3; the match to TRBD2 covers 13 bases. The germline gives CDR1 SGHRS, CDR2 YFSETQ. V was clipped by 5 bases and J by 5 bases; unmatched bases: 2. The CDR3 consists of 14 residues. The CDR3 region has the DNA TGCGCCAGCAGAGGACTAGCGGGAGAAGATACGCAGTATTTT. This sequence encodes CASRGLAGEDTQYF.

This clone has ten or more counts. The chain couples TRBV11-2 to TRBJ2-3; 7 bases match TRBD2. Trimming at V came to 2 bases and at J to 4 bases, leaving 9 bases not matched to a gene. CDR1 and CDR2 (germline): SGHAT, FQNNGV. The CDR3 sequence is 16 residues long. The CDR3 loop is CASSLLTSTLADTQYF. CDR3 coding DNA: TGTGCCAGCAGCTTATTGACTAGCACGTTGGCAGATACGCAGTATTTT.

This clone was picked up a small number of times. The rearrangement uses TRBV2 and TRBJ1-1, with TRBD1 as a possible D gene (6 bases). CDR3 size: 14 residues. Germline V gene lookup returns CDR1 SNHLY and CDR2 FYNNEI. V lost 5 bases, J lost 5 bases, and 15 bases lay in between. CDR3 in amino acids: CASSSSYRVTEAFF. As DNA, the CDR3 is TGTGCCAGCAGTTCCTCCTACAGGGTAACTGAAGCTTTCTTT. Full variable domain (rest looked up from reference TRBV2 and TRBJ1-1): EPEVTQTPSHQVTQMGQEVILRCVPISNHLYFYWYRQILGQKVEFLVSFYNNEISEKSEIFDDQFSVERPDGSNFTLKIRSTKLEDSAMYFCASSSSYRVTEAFFGQGTRLTVV.

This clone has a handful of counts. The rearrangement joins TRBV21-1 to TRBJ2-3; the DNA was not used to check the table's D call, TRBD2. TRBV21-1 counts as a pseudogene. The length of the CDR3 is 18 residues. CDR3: CASSQKPGLAGNADTQYF. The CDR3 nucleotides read TGTGCCAGCAGTCAAAAACCGGGACTAGCGGGAAACGCAGATACGCAGTATTTT.

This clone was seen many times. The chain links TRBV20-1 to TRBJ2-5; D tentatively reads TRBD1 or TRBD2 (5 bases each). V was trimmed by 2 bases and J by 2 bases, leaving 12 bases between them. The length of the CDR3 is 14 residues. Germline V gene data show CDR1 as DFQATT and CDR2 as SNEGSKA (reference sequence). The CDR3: CSARRDRSQETQYF. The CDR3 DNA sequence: TGCAGTGCTAGACGGGACCGATCACAAGAGACCCAGTACTTC.